These 14 T cell receptor beta chains were sequenced from one sample in a study of T cells in localized non-small cell lung cancer. TCRdb's copy holds only in-frame clones and misses some; the assay was immunoSEQ multiplex PCR. The data show 23,000 or so clones, roughly 92% seen once. Sequenced material: peripheral blood, taken before any cancer treatment. The origin of the receptors is a woman aged 35 to 75 with stage I lung adenocarcinoma.

The gene calls are TRBV4-2 and TRBJ1-5; D not resolved. The CDR3 contains 13 residues. Germline CDR1 is LGHNA and CDR2 is YNFKEQ. Trimming cost V 0 bases and J 8 bases, with 8 bases left between them. CDR3: CASSQDRGKPQHF. In nucleotides, the CDR3 is TGTGCCAGCAGCCAAGACCGAGGAAAGCCCCAGCATTTT.

The V and J genes are TRBV27 and TRBJ2-1, with 9 bases aligning to TRBD2. From germline, CDR1 is MNHEY and CDR2 SMNVEV (reference sequence). The CDR3 runs to 15 residues. V was pared by 1 base and J by 7 bases, with 5 bases of the junction left unmatched. CDR3: CASSLLSGRRNEQFF. CDR3 nucleotides: TGTGCCAGCAGTTTATTAAGCGGGAGGAGGAATGAGCAGTTCTTC.

The V gene is TRBV28, the J gene TRBJ2-3; 13 bases are shared with TRBD2. Germline trimming cut 7 bases from V and 0 bases from J; bases unmatched to any gene: 7. Germline CDR1 reads MDHEN; CDR2 reads SYDVKM. This CDR3 contains 17 residues. The CDR3 DNA reads as TGTGCCAGCAATCCACCGGGACTAGCGGGGAGCACAGATACGCAGTATTTT. Amino acids: CASNPPGLAGSTDTQYF.

The chain has TRBV7-8 and TRBJ1-4; D might be TRBD1 (5 bases). The CDR3 has 16 residues. Trimming pared 5 bases from V and 0 bases from J, leaving 13 bases between. The germline V gene has CDR1 SGHVS and CDR2 FQNEAQ. In DNA, the CDR3 is TGTGCCAGCAGCCGGACGGGGGGTTCAACTAATGAAAAACTGTTTTTT. This sequence encodes CASSRTGGSTNEKLFF.

The CDR3 nucleotides are TGTGCCAGTAGACAGGGGGCCCAAGATGATACGCAGTATTTT. Its translation is CASRQGAQDDTQYF. The gene calls are TRBV6-5 and TRBJ2-3; 10 bases map to TRBD1. The germline gives CDR1 MNHEY, CDR2 SVGAGI. The CDR3 loop spans 14 amino acids. V was clipped by 9 bases and J by 6 bases; unmatched bases: 9.

This clone has a single count. The V call is TRBV6-5, the J call TRBJ2-2, with 9 bases identical to TRBD1. CDR3 length equals 15 residues. Germline V gives CDR1 MNHEY, CDR2 SVGAGI. After removal of 5 bases from V and 0 bases from J, the junction contained 1 base not matched to a gene. The CDR3 protein is CASSRTGANTGELFF. CDR3 in DNA: TGTGCCAGCAGTCGGACAGGGGCGAACACCGGGGAGCTGTTTTTT.

The genes are TRBV10-3 and TRBJ2-7, with D tentatively TRBD1 (6 bases). Trimming removed 10 bases from V and 7 bases from J, with 17 bases in between. The CDR3 sequence is 12 residues long. Germline CDR1 and CDR2: ENHRY and SYGVKD. For the CDR3, the DNA is TGTGCCAGCCGGGACACCGCTCGGGAGCAGTACTTC. It translates to CASRDTAREQYF.

The rearrangement joins TRBV5-4 to TRBJ2-1; 7 bases are a match to TRBD2. V shed 3 bases, J shed 0 bases, and the junction held 6 bases outside the gene matches. The CDR3 covers 16 residues. Germline values: CDR1 SGHNT, CDR2 YYREEE (reference sequence). CDR3 sequence reads: CASSSAGLSSYNEQFF. The CDR3, as DNA: TGTGCCAGCAGCTCTGCGGGACTAAGCTCCTACAATGAGCAGTTCTTC.

The V and J genes are TRBV27 and TRBJ2-7, with TRBD1 matching over 11 bases. The CDR3 runs 15 residues. The V gene end was trimmed by 2 bases and the J gene end by 9 bases; junction bases not matched to a gene: 9. Germline V gene data show CDR1 as MNHEY and CDR2 as SMNVEV (reference sequence). CDR3 nucleotide sequence: TGTGCCAGCAGTTTAGTCGGACAGGGGGCAAGTGGGCAGTACTTC. Amino acid sequence: CASSLVGQGASGQYF.

This chain's CDR3 is CASSERGGELFF. In DNA, the CDR3 is TGTGCCAGCAGCGAGCGAGGGGGGGAGCTGTTTTTT. This chain links TRBV6-5 with TRBJ2-2, with a possible D match to TRBD2 (5 bases). There are 12 residues in the CDR3. Trimming shortened V by 6 bases and J by 8 bases, and 10 bases separated the two germline ends. Germline assignment: CDR1 MNHEY and CDR2 SVGAGI.

The chain has TRBV4-1 and TRBJ1-5; maybe TRBD1 (5 bases). V was cut by 4 bases and J by 5 bases, with 15 bases left in between. The CDR3 runs to 15 residues. CDR1 MGHRA and CDR2 YSYEKL come from the germline V gene. The CDR3 is CASSLGAVVDQPQHF. DNA for the CDR3: TGCGCCAGCAGCCTTGGGGCCGTGGTCGATCAGCCCCAGCATTTT.

V is TRBV19 and J is TRBJ2-1; D is unclear. V was clipped by 9 bases and J by 5 bases, with 17 bases between them. The CDR3 consists of 14 residues. CDR1 and CDR2 from the germline V gene are LNHDA and SQIVND (reference sequence). CDR3 sequence (DNA): TGTGCCAGCGCTCACCCCACGATTCACAATGAGCAGTTCTTC. Amino acid sequence: CASAHPTIHNEQFF. Complete variable domain (other parts from reference TRBV19 and TRBJ2-1): DGGITQSPKYLFRKEGQNVTLSCEQNLNHDAMYWYRQDPGQGLRLIYYSQIVNDFQKGDIAEGYSVSREKKESFPLTVTSAQKNPTAFYLCASAHPTIHNEQFFGPGTRLTVL.

The chain has TRBV6-6 and TRBJ1-5; D unresolved. Trimming cost V 4 bases and J 4 bases, with 5 bases left between them. CDR3 length: 12 residues. CDR1 and CDR2 from the germline V gene are MNHNY and SVGAGI (reference sequence). The CDR3 sequence: CASSSLNQPQHF. The CDR3 DNA reads TGTGCCAGCAGTTCCTTAAATCAGCCCCAGCATTTT.

The table lists this clone with a count of one. CDR3 in DNA: TGTGCCAGCAGTTTTCCGGGAGCCCGCCAGTACTTC. This translates into CASSFPGARQYF. The chain carries TRBV27 and TRBJ2-5; TRBD2 might be the D (6 bases). V lost 3 bases, J lost 10 bases, and 12 bases lay in between. There are 12 residues in the CDR3. In germline, CDR1 is MNHEY, CDR2 SMNVEV (reference sequence).